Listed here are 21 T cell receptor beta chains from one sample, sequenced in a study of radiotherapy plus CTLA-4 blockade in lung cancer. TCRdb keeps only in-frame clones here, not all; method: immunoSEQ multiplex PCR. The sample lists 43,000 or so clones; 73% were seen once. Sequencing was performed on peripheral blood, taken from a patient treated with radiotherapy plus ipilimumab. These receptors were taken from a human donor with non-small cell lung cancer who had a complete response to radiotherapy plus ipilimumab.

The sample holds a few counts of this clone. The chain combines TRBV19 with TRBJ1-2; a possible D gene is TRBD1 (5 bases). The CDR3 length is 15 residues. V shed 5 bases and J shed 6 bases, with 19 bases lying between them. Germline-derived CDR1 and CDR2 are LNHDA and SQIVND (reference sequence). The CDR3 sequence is CASSPHQGRMDGYTF. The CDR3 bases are TGTGCCAGTAGTCCACATCAGGGAAGGATGGATGGCTACACCTTC.

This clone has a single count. CDR3 loop: CASSIERTPSYNEQFF. The DNA of the CDR3 is TGTGCCAGTAGTATAGAGCGGACTCCCTCCTACAATGAGCAGTTCTTC. The rearrangement links TRBV19 to TRBJ2-1; a possible D gene is TRBD2 (5 bases). Germline V gene data show CDR1 as LNHDA and CDR2 as SQIVND (reference sequence). The length of the CDR3 is 16 residues. V lost 0 bases, J lost 0 bases, and 9 bases lay in between.

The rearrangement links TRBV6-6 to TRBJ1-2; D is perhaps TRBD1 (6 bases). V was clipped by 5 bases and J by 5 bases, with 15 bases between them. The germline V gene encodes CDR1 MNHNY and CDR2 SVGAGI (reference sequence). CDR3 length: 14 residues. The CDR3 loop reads CASSLPGTTYGYTF. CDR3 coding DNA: TGTGCCAGCAGTCTCCCCGGGACAACGTATGGCTACACCTTC.

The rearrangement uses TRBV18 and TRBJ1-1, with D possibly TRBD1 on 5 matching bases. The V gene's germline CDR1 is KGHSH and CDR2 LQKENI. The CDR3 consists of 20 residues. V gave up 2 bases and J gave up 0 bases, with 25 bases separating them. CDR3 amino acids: CASSPFLSSRTNNLNTEAFF. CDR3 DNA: TGTGCCAGCTCACCATTTTTATCGTCCCGGACAAATAACTTGAACACTGAAGCTTTCTTT. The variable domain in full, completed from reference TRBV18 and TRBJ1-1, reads NAGVMQNPRHLVRRRGQEARLRCSPMKGHSHVYWYRQLPEEGLKFMVYLQKENIIDESGMPKERFSAEFPKEGPSILRIQQVVRGDSAAYFCASSPFLSSRTNNLNTEAFFGQGTRLTVV.

CDR3 nucleotide sequence: TGTGCCAGCAGTTCCACTTTTCCTACTGAAGCTTTCTTT. It translates to CASSSTFPTEAFF. J is TRBJ1-1 and V is TRBV7-2, with D hard to call. Between the trimmed V and J ends, which lost 6 bases and 5 bases, there was a span of 13 bases. Looked up from germline, CDR1 is SGHTA and CDR2 is FQGNSA. The CDR3 is 13 residues long.

CDR3: CASSRGNIQYF. As DNA, the CDR3 is TGTGCCAGCAGTCGGGGGAACATTCAGTACTTC. This rearrangement joins TRBV6-5 to TRBJ2-4; D is possibly TRBD2 (6 bases). The CDR3 sequence is 11 residues long. Germline CDR1 and CDR2: MNHEY and SVGAGI. Trimming removed 5 bases at V and 7 bases at J, with 6 bases between.

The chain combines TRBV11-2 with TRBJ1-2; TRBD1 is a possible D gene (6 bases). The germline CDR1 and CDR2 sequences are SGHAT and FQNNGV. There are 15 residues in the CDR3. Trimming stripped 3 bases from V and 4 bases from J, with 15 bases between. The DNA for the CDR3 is TGTGCCAGCAGCTTCCACAGGGAGGGGGGCTATGGCTACACCTTC. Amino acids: CASSFHREGGYGYTF. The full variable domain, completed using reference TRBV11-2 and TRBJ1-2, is EAGVAQSPRYKIIEKRQSVAFWCNPISGHATLYWYQQILGQGPKLLIQFQNNGVVDDSQLPKDRFSAERLKGVDSTLKIQPAKLEDSAVYLCASSFHREGGYGYTFGSGTRLTVV.

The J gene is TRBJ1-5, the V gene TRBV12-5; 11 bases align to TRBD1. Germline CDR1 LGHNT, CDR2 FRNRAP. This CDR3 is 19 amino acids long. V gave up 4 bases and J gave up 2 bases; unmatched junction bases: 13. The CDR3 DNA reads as TGTGCTAGTGGTTCCTCCCGGGACAGGGGGTCTTCTCGCAATCAGCCCCAGCATTTT. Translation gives CASGSSRDRGSSRNQPQHF. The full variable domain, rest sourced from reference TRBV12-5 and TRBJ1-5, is DARVTQTPRHKVTEMGQEVTMRCQPILGHNTVFWYRQTMMQGLELLAYFRNRAPLDDSGMPKDRFSAEMPDATLATLKIQPSEPRDSAVYFCASGSSRDRGSSRNQPQHFGDGTRLSIL.

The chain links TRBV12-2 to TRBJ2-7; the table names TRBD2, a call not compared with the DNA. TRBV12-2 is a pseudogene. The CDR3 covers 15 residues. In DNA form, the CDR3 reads TGTGCAAGTCGCTTAGCGCGGGAGCGATTGTACGAGCAGTACTTC. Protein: CASRLARERLYEQYF.

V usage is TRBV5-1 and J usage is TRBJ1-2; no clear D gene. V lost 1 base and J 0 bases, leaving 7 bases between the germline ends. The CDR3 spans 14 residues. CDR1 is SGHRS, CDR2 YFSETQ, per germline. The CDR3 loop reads CASSLTVTNYGYTF. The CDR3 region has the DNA TGCGCCAGCAGCTTGACAGTGACTAACTATGGCTACACCTTC.

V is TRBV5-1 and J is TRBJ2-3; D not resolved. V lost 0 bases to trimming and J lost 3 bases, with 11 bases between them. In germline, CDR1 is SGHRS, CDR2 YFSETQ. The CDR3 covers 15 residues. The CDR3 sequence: CASSLARGATDTQYF. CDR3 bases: TGCGCCAGCAGCTTGGCTCGAGGAGCGACAGATACGCAGTATTTT.

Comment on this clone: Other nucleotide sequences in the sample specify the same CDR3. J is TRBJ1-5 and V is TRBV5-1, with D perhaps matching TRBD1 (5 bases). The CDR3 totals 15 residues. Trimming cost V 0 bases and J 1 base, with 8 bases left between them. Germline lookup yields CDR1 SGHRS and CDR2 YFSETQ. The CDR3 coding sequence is TGCGCCAGCAGCTTGGAAGGGGTCAGCAATCAGCCCCAGCATTTT. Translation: CASSLEGVSNQPQHF.

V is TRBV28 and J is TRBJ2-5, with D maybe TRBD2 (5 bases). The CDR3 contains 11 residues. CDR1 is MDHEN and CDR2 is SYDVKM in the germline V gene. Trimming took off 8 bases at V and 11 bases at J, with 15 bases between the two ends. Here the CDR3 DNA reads TGTGCCAGCCAGGAAGGCCGCGGGCAGTACTTC. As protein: CASQEGRGQYF.

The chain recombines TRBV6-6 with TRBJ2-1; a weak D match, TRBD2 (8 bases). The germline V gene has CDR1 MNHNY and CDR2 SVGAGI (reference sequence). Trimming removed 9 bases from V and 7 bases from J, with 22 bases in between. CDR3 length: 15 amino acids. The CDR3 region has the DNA TGTGCCAGTAGCGGGGATTCGGGCAGGGGGAATGAGCAGTTCTTC. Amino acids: CASSGDSGRGNEQFF.

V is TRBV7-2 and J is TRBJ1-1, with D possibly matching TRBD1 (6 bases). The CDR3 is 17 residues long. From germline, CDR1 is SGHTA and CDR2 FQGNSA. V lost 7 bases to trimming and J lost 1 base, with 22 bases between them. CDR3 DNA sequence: TGTGCCAGCACCGAAAGGCCAGGGGTCGGCCAGAACACTGAAGCTTTCTTT. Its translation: CASTERPGVGQNTEAFF.

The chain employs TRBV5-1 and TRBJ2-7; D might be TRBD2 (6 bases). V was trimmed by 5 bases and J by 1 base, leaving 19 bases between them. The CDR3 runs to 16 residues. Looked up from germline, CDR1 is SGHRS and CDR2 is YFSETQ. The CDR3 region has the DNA TGCGCCAGCAGTATATTCCCCGGGACTGAATCCTACGAGCAGTACTTC. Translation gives CASSIFPGTESYEQYF.

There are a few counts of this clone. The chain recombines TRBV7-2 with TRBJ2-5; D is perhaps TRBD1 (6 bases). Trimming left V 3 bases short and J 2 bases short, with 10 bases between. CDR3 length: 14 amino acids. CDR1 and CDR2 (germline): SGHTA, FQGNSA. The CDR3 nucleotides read TGTGCCAGCAGCTTCAGGGGCGCACAAGAGACCCAGTACTTC. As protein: CASSFRGAQETQYF.

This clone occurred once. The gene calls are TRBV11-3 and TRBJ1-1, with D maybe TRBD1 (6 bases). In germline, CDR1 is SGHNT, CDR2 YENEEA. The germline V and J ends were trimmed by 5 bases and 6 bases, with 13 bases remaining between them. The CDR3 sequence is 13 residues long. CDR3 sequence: CASSRTGFSEAFF. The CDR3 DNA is TGTGCCAGCAGCCGAACAGGGTTCTCTGAAGCTTTCTTT. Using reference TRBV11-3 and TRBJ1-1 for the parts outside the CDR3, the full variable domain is EAGVVQSPRYKIIEKKQPVAFWCNPISGHNTLYWYLQNLGQGPELLIRYENEEAVDDSQLPKDRFSAERLKGVDSTLKIQPAELGDSAVYLCASSRTGFSEAFFGQGTRLTVV.

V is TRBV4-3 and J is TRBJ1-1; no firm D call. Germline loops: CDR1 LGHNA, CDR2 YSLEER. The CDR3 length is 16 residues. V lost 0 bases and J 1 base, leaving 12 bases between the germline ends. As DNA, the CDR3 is TGCGCCAGCAGCCAAGATGTAGGGCGGGCGAACACTGAAGCTTTCTTT. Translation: CASSQDVGRANTEAFF.

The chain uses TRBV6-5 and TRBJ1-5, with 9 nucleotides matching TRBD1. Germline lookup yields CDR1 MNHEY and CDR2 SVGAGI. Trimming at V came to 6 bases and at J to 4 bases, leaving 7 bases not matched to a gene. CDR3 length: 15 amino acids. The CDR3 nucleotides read TGTGCCAGCAGAAACACAGGGGGCCGAAATCAGCCCCAGCATTTT. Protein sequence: CASRNTGGRNQPQHF.

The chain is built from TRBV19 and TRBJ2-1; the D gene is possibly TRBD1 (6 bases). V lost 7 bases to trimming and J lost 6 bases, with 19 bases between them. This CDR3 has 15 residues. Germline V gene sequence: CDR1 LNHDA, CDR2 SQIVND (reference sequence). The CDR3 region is CASKPSDSRGNEQFF. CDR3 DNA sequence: TGTGCCAGTAAACCTTCGGACTCCAGGGGCAATGAGCAGTTCTTC.